Listed below are T cell receptor beta chains from one sample, sequenced in a study of cytomegalovirus exposure and HLA in healthy donors. Assay used: immunoSEQ multiplex PCR; TCRdb lists only in-frame clones, some missing. The sample includes fewer than 150,000 clones, approximately 84% of them seen just once. The source material was PBMCs. The receptors were sampled from a man aged 45-60 years in good health and CMV-seronegative. Each CDR3 is given without its conserved first and last residue. The order of the fields is V gene, J gene, CDR3 protein.

v_gene: TRBV19; j_gene: TRBJ1-1; CDR3aa: ASSIYGSMEAF
v_gene: TRBV4-2; j_gene: TRBJ2-1; CDR3aa: ASSQAGGYNEQF
v_gene: TRBV19; j_gene: TRBJ2-1; CDR3aa: ASSLAREQF
v_gene: TRBV7-9; j_gene: TRBJ1-1; CDR3aa: ASSPRVSQVNTEAF
v_gene: TRBV5-6; j_gene: TRBJ1-2; CDR3aa: ASVLWGGLYGYP
v_gene: TRBV28; j_gene: TRBJ1-4; CDR3aa: AASGPGVEKLF
v_gene: TRBV4-1; j_gene: TRBJ1-6; CDR3aa: ASSQDFFQGLSSYNSPLH
v_gene: TRBV19; j_gene: TRBJ2-3; CDR3aa: ASTVTSGGSTDTQY
v_gene: TRBV7-9; j_gene: TRBJ2-1; CDR3aa: ASSYRDSYNEQF
v_gene: TRBV6-1; j_gene: TRBJ2-1; CDR3aa: ASSELLALVEQF
v_gene: TRBV6-1; j_gene: TRBJ2-1; CDR3aa: ASSEEGSSYNEQF
v_gene: TRBV7-8; j_gene: TRBJ1-1; CDR3aa: ASSLDRVTEAF
v_gene: TRBV6-4; j_gene: TRBJ2-3; CDR3aa: ASSLSGKSTDTQY
v_gene: TRBV5-1; j_gene: TRBJ2-7; CDR3aa: ASAPGGSYEQY
v_gene: TRBV4-2; j_gene: TRBJ1-6; CDR3aa: ASSQEGATYNSPLH